This entry lists 32 T cell receptor beta chains sequenced from one sample in a study of spatial heterogeneity in lung cancer. Study-level points and caveats: Tumor mutation counts were tracked by expanded intratumoral alpha and beta TCR counts.

Time point here: sample taken at primary tumor resection. The antigens of these receptors remain unknown. TCRdb ran MiXCR on the 5' RACE reads and lists one entry per CDR3 protein. This repertoire shows approximately 7,400 distinct CDR3 sequences, roughly 7.5% found once; its top ten account for roughly 8.3%. Sequenced material: lung tumor tissue, taken at surgery. All receptors derive from a male donor with early-stage non-small cell lung cancer.

Sample share makes this clonotype medium-sized (0.01 to 0.1%). The chain recombines TRBV5-1 with TRBJ1-1; D remains unclear. V lost 3 bases to trimming and J lost 1 base, with 7 bases between them. CDR1 and CDR2 from the germline V gene are SGHRS and YFSETQ. There are 13 residues in the CDR3. The CDR3 region is CASSSDGNTEAFF. In DNA, the CDR3 is TGCGCCAGCAGCTCGGACGGGAACACTGAAGCTTTCTTT.

This clonotype appeared a few times. The genes are TRBV3-1 and TRBJ2-7; D is possibly TRBD1 (5 bases). Germline loops: CDR1 LGHDT, CDR2 YNNKEL (reference sequence). The CDR3 runs 13 residues. Trimming left V 4 bases short and J 2 bases short, with 9 bases between. CDR3: CASSRSGTYEQYF. In DNA, the CDR3 is TGTGCCAGCAGCCGTTCAGGGACCTACGAGCAGTACTTC.

By sample share, this clonotype is medium-sized. DNA for the CDR3: TGTGCCAGCAGTTCCCGACAGAGCGTAACCGGGGAGCTGTTTTTT. Its protein product is CASSSRQSVTGELFF. The rearrangement joins TRBV2 to TRBJ2-2; maybe TRBD1 (5 bases). Between the trimmed V and J ends, which lost 5 bases and 5 bases, there was a span of 15 bases. The germline CDR1 and CDR2 sequences are SNHLY and FYNNEI. This CDR3 is 15 amino acids long.

In its sample, this clonotype was seen a few times. A much larger clone is a single base away; this may be a read error. The V and J genes are TRBV4-2 and TRBJ2-1, with 8 bases fitting TRBD1. The CDR3 is 16 amino acids. Germline V CDR1 and CDR2: LGHNA, YNFKEQ. Here the CDR3 reads CAGSPLRTGTYNEQFF. The CDR3 bases are TGTGCCGGCAGCCCGCTTAGGACAGGGACCTACAATGAGCAGTTCTTC.

The V and J genes are TRBV4-3 and TRBJ1-5; possibly TRBD1 for D (5 bases). The CDR3 loop spans 15 amino acids. Germline V gene sequence: CDR1 LGHNA, CDR2 YSLEER. V was cut by 0 bases and J by 6 bases, with 12 bases left in between. CDR3 sequence reads: CASSQDGTSGQPQHF. In DNA form, the CDR3 reads TGCGCCAGCAGCCAAGATGGGACTTCGGGTCAGCCCCAGCATTTT.

This clonotype is medium-sized. J is TRBJ2-1 and V is TRBV2; 7 positions agree with TRBD2. With V trimmed by 6 bases and J by 9 bases, 11 bases remained unmatched. This CDR3 is 14 amino acids long. The V gene's germline CDR1 is SNHLY and CDR2 FYNNEI. CDR3: CASRRTSGGGEQFF. CDR3 nucleotide sequence: TGTGCCAGCAGGAGGACTAGTGGGGGGGGTGAGCAGTTCTTC.

Many counts were recorded for this clonotype. CDR3 sequence reads: CASSTRAGGNNEQFF. Here the CDR3 DNA reads TGTGCCAGTAGTACCCGAGCGGGGGGGAACAATGAGCAGTTCTTC. This chain uses TRBV19 with TRBJ2-1; TRBD2 matches 10 bases. The CDR3 length is 15 residues. In germline, CDR1 is LNHDA, CDR2 SQIVND (reference sequence). V trimming: 4 bases; J trimming: 5 bases; junction bases outside the gene matches: 5.

Notes on this clonotype: A much bigger clone sits one base away, suggesting this may be a read error. The chain employs TRBV7-8 and TRBJ1-5; no clear D gene. The CDR3 contains 15 residues. The germline V and J ends were trimmed by 1 base and 9 bases, with 16 bases remaining between them. Germline CDR1 and CDR2: SGHVS and FQNEAQ. CDR3 in amino acids: CASSLGAMEARPQHF. CDR3 nucleotide sequence: TGTGCCAGCAGCTTAGGGGCCATGGAGGCGCGGCCCCAGCATTTT. The full variable domain, with the rest looked up from reference TRBV7-8 and TRBJ1-5, is GAGVSQSPRYKVAKRGQDVALRCDPISGHVSLFWYQQALGQGPEFLTYFQNEAQLDKSGLPSDRFFAERPEGSVSTLKIQRTQQEDSAVYLCASSLGAMEARPQHFGDGTRLSIL.

In its sample, this clonotype is medium-sized. V usage is TRBV12-3 or TRBV12-4 and J usage is TRBJ2-5; D possibly corresponds to TRBD2 (5 bases). V was shortened by 3 bases and J by 1 base, with 9 bases between the two germline ends. The CDR3 runs to 14 residues. The CDR3 spells CASSFPDSQETQYF. CDR3 coding DNA: TGTGCCAGCAGTTTCCCGGACTCCCAAGAGACCCAGTACTTC.

This clonotype is medium-sized by share. The chain carries TRBV20-1 and TRBJ2-7, with 13 bases matching TRBD2. Looked up from germline, CDR1 is DFQATT and CDR2 is SNEGSKA (reference sequence). The J segment lost 1 base and the V segment lost 0 bases, leaving 9 bases of the junction unmatched. This CDR3 has 18 residues. CDR3 protein: CSARDQGLAGERSYEQYF. The CDR3 DNA follows: TGCAGTGCTAGAGACCAAGGACTAGCGGGAGAAAGGTCCTACGAGCAGTACTTC.

This clonotype is judged medium-sized. The V gene is TRBV4-1, the J gene TRBJ2-2; no clear D gene. The CDR3 contains 17 residues. Germline lookup yields CDR1 MGHRA and CDR2 YSYEKL. Trimming removed 0 bases at V and 4 bases at J, with 15 bases between. CDR3 sequence reads: CASSQEGRTSLTGELFF. Here the CDR3 DNA reads TGCGCCAGCAGCCAAGAGGGCCGTACATCCCTCACCGGGGAGCTGTTTTTT.

This clonotype was counted at least ten times. This chain uses TRBV28 with TRBJ2-7; D is possibly TRBD2 (6 bases). The CDR3 length is 16 residues. CDR1 and CDR2 from the germline V gene are MDHEN and SYDVKM. The V gene lost 3 bases and the J gene lost 0 bases, with 15 bases spanning the gap. The DNA of the CDR3 is TGTGCCAGCAGTTTTCGTACGCGCGGGGTCTCCTACGAGCAGTACTTC. Protein product: CASSFRTRGVSYEQYF.

The chain employs TRBV5-6 and TRBJ2-3, with unresolved D. Per the germline V gene, CDR1 is SGHDT and CDR2 is YYEEEE. The CDR3 has 16 amino acids. V dropped 1 base and J dropped 0 bases, with 12 bases sitting between them. The CDR3 bases are TGTGCCAGCAGCTTGTGGGTTAGGCCGAGCACAGATACGCAGTATTTT. It codes for CASSLWVRPSTDTQYF.

This clonotype is deemed medium-sized (0.01 to 0.1%). CDR3 nucleotides: TGTGCCAGCAGCTTGGGGGCCCAGCCCCAGCATTTT. This codes for CASSLGAQPQHF. The chain is built from TRBV5-6 and TRBJ1-5; no firm D call. This CDR3 contains 12 residues. The germline gives CDR1 SGHDT, CDR2 YYEEEE. Trimming took 0 bases from V and 7 from J, leaving 5 bases between them.

J is TRBJ2-1 and V is TRBV27; 9 positions agree with TRBD1. The CDR3 is made up of 16 amino acids. V was clipped by 1 base and J by 8 bases; unmatched bases: 9. Germline V gene data show CDR1 as MNHEY and CDR2 as SMNVEV (reference sequence). This CDR3 reads CASSLYRDRVEDEQFF. CDR3 DNA: TGTGCCAGCAGTTTATACCGGGACAGGGTGGAGGATGAGCAGTTCTTC.

This clonotype has only a few counts. The genes are TRBV10-3 and TRBJ2-3; possibly TRBD2 for D (7 bases). The germline V gene encodes CDR1 ENHRY and CDR2 SYGVKD. The CDR3 is made up of 14 amino acids. The V end lost 10 bases, the J end lost 2 bases, and 16 bases lay between the germline ends. CDR3 nucleotide sequence: TGTGCCACCACCCTGGGGGGGCCCACAGATACGCAGTATTTT. It is translated as CATTLGGPTDTQYF.

Sample share makes this clonotype medium-sized (0.01 to 0.1%). V is TRBV7-6 and J is TRBJ2-7; TRBD2 matches 10 bases. The CDR3 is 15 amino acids. The germline CDR1 and CDR2 sequences are SGHVS and FNYEAQ. V lost 1 base and J lost 4; bases outside the gene matches: 4. CDR3 in DNA: TGTGCCAGCAGCTTAGGAGCGGGAGGGGCGTACGAGCAGTACTTC. Translating it yields CASSLGAGGAYEQYF.

This clonotype rates as medium-sized. CDR3 DNA: TGTGCCAGCAGCCCTAGTGGGGGGGAGCTTACTCCCTACGAGCAGTACTTC. This encodes CASSPSGGELTPYEQYF. This chain links TRBV7-9 with TRBJ2-7, with TRBD2 matching over 7 bases. This CDR3 region has 17 residues. Germline CDR1 reads SEHNR; CDR2 reads FQNEAQ (reference sequence). J was trimmed by 2 bases and V by 5 bases; bases with no gene match: 15.

This clonotype was seen many times. The chain has TRBV6-5 and TRBJ1-6; perhaps TRBD1 as D (5 bases). The CDR3 sequence is 15 residues long. Germline loops: CDR1 MNHEY, CDR2 SVGAGI. V was pared by 6 bases and J by 10 bases, with 19 bases between. The CDR3: CASRRGDGDRSPLHF. The CDR3 DNA sequence: TGTGCCAGCAGGAGGGGTGACGGGGACCGGTCACCCCTCCACTTT.

This clonotype was observed many times. The J gene is TRBJ2-5, the V gene TRBV18; 8 positions match TRBD2. J lost 5 bases, V lost 3 bases, and 8 bases had no gene match. CDR1 is KGHSH, CDR2 LQKENI, per germline. The CDR3 totals 15 residues. CDR3 bases: TGTGCCAGCTCACCTGCCGGGACTAGACAGGAGACCCAGTACTTC. It translates to CASSPAGTRQETQYF.

This clonotype was detected many times. V is TRBV6-2 or TRBV6-3 and J is TRBJ2-1; TRBD2 might be the D (5 bases). Trimming took off 7 bases at V and 0 bases at J, with 16 bases between the two ends. This CDR3 comprises 16 residues. CDR1 is MNHEY and CDR2 is SVGEGT in the germline V gene. CDR3 protein: CASTAPTGNSYNEQFF. The CDR3 region has the DNA TGTGCCAGCACCGCCCCAACGGGGAACTCCTACAATGAGCAGTTCTTC.

This clonotype is medium-sized. The chain uses TRBV19 and TRBJ1-1; D ambiguous. Germline V CDR1 and CDR2: LNHDA, SQIVND (reference sequence). The CDR3 extends over 14 amino acids. The V end lost 4 bases, the J end lost 3 bases, and 12 bases lay between the germline ends. CDR3 region: CASSSQAWDTEAFF. In nucleotides, the CDR3 is TGTGCCAGTAGTAGTCAGGCATGGGACACTGAAGCTTTCTTT.

By sample share, this clonotype is medium-sized. The chain uses TRBV5-1 and TRBJ2-5, with 9 nucleotides matching TRBD1. The CDR3 is 15 amino acids. Germline V gene sequence: CDR1 SGHRS, CDR2 YFSETQ. V lost 4 bases to trimming and J lost 5 bases; unmatched junction nucleotides: 9. The CDR3 region has the DNA TGCGCCAGCAGCCTAACAGGGGGCGGTGAGGAGACCCAGTACTTC. This encodes CASSLTGGGEETQYF.

This clonotype has at least ten counts. The chain joins TRBV3-1 to TRBJ2-1; a weak D match, TRBD1 (6 bases). V lost 3 bases and J lost 4, with 16 bases in between. CDR1 and CDR2 (germline): LGHDT, YNNKEL (reference sequence). The CDR3 extends over 16 amino acids. CDR3 loop: CASSHYFRGPYNEQFF. CDR3 DNA: TGTGCCAGCAGCCATTATTTCAGGGGACCGTACAATGAGCAGTTCTTC.

This clonotype occurred a few times. This sequence joins TRBV28 and TRBJ2-1; D remains unclear. This CDR3 region has 14 residues. The germline V gene has CDR1 MDHEN and CDR2 SYDVKM. Trimming pared 8 bases from V and 4 bases from J, leaving 15 bases between. The CDR3 region has the DNA TGTGCCAGCGGCCCTCACACAGCTTACAATGAGCAGTTCTTC. It specifies CASGPHTAYNEQFF.

This clonotype was observed many times. The gene calls are TRBV29-1 and TRBJ2-7; 8 bases are shared with TRBD1. This CDR3 has 12 amino acids. In germline, CDR1 is SQVTM, CDR2 ANQGSEA. V lost 4 bases to trimming and J lost 5 bases; unmatched junction nucleotides: 4. The DNA of the CDR3 is TGCAGCGTTGGGGACAGGCGCGACGAGCAGTACTTC. Amino acid sequence: CSVGDRRDEQYF.

This clonotype appeared many times. This rearrangement joins TRBV7-2 to TRBJ1-4; D is possibly TRBD1 (6 bases). Per the germline V gene, CDR1 is SGHTA and CDR2 is FQGNSA. This CDR3 region has 15 residues. Trimming shortened V by 5 bases and J by 6 bases, and 16 bases separated the two germline ends. CDR3 region: CASSRPAGGDEKLFF. The CDR3 DNA is TGTGCCAGCAGCCGACCGGCGGGGGGCGATGAAAAACTGTTTTTT.

On this clonotype: This could be a read error, since a much larger clone is one nucleotide away. The rearrangement joins TRBV20-1 to TRBJ1-1, with TRBD1 identical over 8 bases. The CDR3 runs 14 residues. Trimming cost V 0 bases and J 7 bases; bases outside gene matches: 7. CDR1 is DFQATT and CDR2 is SNEGSKA in the germline V gene (reference sequence). The DNA of the CDR3 is TGCAGTGCTAGAGATACCCAGGGGGCTGATGAAGCTTTCTTT. This sequence encodes CSARDTQGADEAFF.

By proportion, this clonotype is medium-sized. This rearrangement joins TRBV29-1 to TRBJ2-1, with TRBD2 matching over 10 bases. There are 15 residues in the CDR3. Trimming at V came to 4 bases and at J to 7 bases, leaving 10 bases not matched to a gene. Germline CDR1 is SQVTM and CDR2 is ANQGSEA. CDR3 protein: CSVVALAGVLNEQFF. CDR3 sequence (DNA): TGCAGCGTTGTAGCCCTAGCGGGAGTCTTAAATGAGCAGTTCTTC.

This clonotype was counted ten times or more. CDR3 nucleotides: TGTGCCAGCAGGACAGGGCCAGATACGCAGTATTTT. It encodes CASRTGPDTQYF. The rearrangement joins TRBV12-3 or TRBV12-4 to TRBJ2-3, with TRBD1 matching 7 bases. The CDR3 has 12 amino acids. Trimming at V came to 6 bases and at J to 4 bases, leaving 1 base not matched to a gene.

By its share, this clonotype is large. The chain is built from TRBV12-3 or TRBV12-4 and TRBJ1-1, with a possible D match to TRBD1 (6 bases). The CDR3 loop spans 13 amino acids. With 6 bases removed from V and 4 bases from J, the gap between germline ends came to 12 bases. CDR3: CASSQGQSTEAFF. In nucleotides, the CDR3 is TGTGCCAGCAGCCAGGGACAAAGCACTGAAGCTTTCTTT.

This clonotype is medium-sized within its sample. J is TRBJ1-2 and V is TRBV6-5; D is perhaps TRBD1 (5 bases). Trimming stripped 7 bases from V and 1 base from J, with 19 bases between. CDR3 length equals 16 residues. Germline V gene sequence: CDR1 MNHEY, CDR2 SVGAGI. The CDR3 nucleotides are TGTGCCAGCACCGCCGCGGGGCGAGGGTATAACTATGGCTACACCTTC. Its protein is CASTAAGRGYNYGYTF.